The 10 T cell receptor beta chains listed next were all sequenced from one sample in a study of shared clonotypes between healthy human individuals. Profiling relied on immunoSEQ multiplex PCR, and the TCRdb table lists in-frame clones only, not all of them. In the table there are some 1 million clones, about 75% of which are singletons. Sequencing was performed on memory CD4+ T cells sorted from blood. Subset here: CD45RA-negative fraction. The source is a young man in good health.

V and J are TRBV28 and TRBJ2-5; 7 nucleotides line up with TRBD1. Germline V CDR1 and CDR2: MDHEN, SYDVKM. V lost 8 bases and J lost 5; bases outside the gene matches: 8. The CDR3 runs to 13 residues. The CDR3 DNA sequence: TGTGCCAGCTCCACCAGGGGGTTGGAGACCCAGTACTTC. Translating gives CASSTRGLETQYF.

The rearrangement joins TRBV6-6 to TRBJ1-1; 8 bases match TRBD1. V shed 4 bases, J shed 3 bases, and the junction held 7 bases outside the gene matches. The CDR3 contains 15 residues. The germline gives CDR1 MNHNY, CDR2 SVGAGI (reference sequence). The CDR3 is CASSFTGQGHTEAFF. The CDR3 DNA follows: TGTGCCAGCAGTTTCACTGGACAGGGACACACTGAAGCTTTCTTT.

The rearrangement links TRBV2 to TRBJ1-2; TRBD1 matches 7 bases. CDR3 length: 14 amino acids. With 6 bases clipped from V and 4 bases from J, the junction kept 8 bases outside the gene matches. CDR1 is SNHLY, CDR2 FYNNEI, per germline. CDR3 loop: CASRPGQQAYGYTF. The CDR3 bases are TGTGCCAGCAGACCGGGACAGCAAGCCTATGGCTACACCTTC.

CDR3 DNA sequence: TGCGCCAGCAGCTCGGGGGGTAGCGGGACCGCAGATACGCAGTATTTT. It is translated as CASSSGGSGTADTQYF. The chain is built from TRBV5-1 and TRBJ2-3, with TRBD2 matching over 8 bases. Germline V CDR1 and CDR2: SGHRS, YFSETQ. The CDR3 covers 16 residues. V shed 3 bases and J 4 bases; nucleotides not matched to a gene: 10.

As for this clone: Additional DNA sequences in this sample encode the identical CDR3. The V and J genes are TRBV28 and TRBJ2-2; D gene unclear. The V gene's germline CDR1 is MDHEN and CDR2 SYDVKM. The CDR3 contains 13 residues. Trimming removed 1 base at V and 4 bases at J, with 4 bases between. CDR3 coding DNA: TGTGCCAGCAGTTTATCCGGCACCGGGGAGCTGTTTTTT. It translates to CASSLSGTGELFF.

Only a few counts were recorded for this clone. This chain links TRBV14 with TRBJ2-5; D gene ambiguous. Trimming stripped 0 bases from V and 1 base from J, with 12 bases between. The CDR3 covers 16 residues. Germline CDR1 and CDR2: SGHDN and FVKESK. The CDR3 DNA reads TGTGCCAGCAGCCAAGATTTCCGACGCGGCCAAGAGACCCAGTACTTC. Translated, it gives CASSQDFRRGQETQYF.

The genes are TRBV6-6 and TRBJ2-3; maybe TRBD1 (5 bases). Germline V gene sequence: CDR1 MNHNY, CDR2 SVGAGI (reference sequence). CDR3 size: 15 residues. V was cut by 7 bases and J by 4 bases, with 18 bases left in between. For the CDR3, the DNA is TGTGCCAGCACACCAGGGATGAATCAGGCAGATACGCAGTATTTT. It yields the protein CASTPGMNQADTQYF.

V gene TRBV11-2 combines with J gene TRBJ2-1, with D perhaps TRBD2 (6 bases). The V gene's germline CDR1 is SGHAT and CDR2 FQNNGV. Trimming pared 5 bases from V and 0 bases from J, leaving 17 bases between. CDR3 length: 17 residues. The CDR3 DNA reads TGTGCCAGCAGCCAGAGGGGTGCGGGGACCTCCTACAATGAGCAGTTCTTC. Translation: CASSQRGAGTSYNEQFF.

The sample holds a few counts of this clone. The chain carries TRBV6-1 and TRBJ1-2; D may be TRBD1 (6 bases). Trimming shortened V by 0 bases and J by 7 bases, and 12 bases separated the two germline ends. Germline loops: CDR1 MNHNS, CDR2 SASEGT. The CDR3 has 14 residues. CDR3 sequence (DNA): TGTGCCAGCAGTGAAGCCCACAGGGTTGCTGGCTACACCTTC. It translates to CASSEAHRVAGYTF.

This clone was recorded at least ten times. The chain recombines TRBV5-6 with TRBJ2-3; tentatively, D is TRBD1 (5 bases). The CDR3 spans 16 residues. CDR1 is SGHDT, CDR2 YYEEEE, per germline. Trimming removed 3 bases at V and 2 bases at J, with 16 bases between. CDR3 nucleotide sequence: TGTGCCAGCAGCTCCAAACAGGATACTACCACAGATACGCAGTATTTT. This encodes CASSSKQDTTTDTQYF.